This entry is about one T cell receptor beta chain. The antigen remains undetermined. One end of the junction fails to match germline, which may point to a read error. The CDR3 spans 16 residues. This sample was included in a study of blood T cells in healthy people across ages. Primers used in a second PCR of about 7 to 12 cycles were a sample-barcoded 5' primer and a J-beta primer mix. MiXCR was run by TCRdb on the 5' RACE reads, yielding one entry per CDR3 protein. The data contain about 720,000 distinct CDR3 sequences, about 20% of them seen just once; the ten biggest clones take up about 22%. Study-level results: The fall in TCR beta diversity per million T cells was roughly linear with age.

Peripheral blood samples of approximately 10 milliliters were drawn from each donor. The chain carries TRBV12-3 or TRBV12-4 and TRBJ2-3; D may be TRBD1 or TRBD2 (6 bases each). The sequenced sample was blood. This receptor was identified in a man between 65 and 85 years old in good health. CDR3 coding DNA: TGTGCCAGCAACGAACTACTAGGGGGGAGAGCAGATGCGCAGTATTTT. Its translation is CASNELLGGRADAQYF.